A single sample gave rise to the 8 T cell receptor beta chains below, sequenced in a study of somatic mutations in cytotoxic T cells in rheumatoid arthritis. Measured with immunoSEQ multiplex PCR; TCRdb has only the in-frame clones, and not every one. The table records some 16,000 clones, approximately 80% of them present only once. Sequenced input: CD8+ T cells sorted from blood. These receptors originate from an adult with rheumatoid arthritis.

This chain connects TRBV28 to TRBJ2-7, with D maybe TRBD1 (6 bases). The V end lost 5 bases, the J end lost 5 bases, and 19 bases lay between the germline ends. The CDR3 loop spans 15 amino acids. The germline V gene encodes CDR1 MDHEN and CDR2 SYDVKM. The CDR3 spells CASSPFVRGSDEQYF. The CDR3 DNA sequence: TGTGCCAGCAGTCCGTTTGTCAGGGGTTCGGACGAGCAGTACTTC.

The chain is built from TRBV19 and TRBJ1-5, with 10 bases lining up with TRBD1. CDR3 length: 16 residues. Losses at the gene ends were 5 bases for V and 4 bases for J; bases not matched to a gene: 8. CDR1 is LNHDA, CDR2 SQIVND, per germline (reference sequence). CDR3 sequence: CASSHRWTGGNQPQHF. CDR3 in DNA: TGTGCCAGTAGTCACCGGTGGACAGGGGGGAATCAGCCCCAGCATTTT.

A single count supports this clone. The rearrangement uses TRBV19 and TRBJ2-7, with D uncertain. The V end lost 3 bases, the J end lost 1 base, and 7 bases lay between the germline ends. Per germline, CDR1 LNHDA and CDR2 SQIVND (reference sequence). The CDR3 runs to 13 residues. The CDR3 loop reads CASSIVFSYEQYF. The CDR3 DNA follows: TGTGCCAGTAGTATCGTATTTTCCTACGAGCAGTACTTC.

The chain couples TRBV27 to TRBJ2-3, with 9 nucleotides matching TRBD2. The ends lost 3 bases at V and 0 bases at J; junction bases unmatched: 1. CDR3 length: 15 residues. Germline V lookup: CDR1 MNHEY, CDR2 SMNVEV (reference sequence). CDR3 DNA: TGTGCCAGCAGTTTTCTAGCGGGGAGCACAGATACGCAGTATTTT. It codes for CASSFLAGSTDTQYF.

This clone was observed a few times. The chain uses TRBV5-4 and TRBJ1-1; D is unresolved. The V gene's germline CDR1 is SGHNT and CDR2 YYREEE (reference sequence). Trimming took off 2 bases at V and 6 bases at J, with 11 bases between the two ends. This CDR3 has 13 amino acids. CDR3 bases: TGTGCCAGCAGCTTTTTGGGATCCTCTGAAGCTTTCTTT. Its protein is CASSFLGSSEAFF.

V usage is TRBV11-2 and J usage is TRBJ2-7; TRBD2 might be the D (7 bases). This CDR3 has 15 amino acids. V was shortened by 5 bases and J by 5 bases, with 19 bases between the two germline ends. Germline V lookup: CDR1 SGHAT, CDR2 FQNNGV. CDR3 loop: CASSPGWGGGNEQYF. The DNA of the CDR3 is TGTGCCAGCAGCCCAGGTTGGGGGGGCGGGAACGAGCAGTACTTC.

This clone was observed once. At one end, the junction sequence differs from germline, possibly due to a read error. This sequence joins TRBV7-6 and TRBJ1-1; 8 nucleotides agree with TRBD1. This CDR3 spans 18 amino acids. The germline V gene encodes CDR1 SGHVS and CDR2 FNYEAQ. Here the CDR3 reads CASSLDPRGLEMKTEAFF. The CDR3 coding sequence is TGTGCCAGCAGCTTAGACCCCAGGGGGCTCGAGATGAAGACTGAAGCTTTCTTT.

CDR3 coding DNA: TGTGCCAGTCCCCGCCCGGGGGGGTACCAAGAGACCCAGTACTTC. Translation gives CASPRPGGYQETQYF. The rearrangement links TRBV6-8 to TRBJ2-5; 8 bases map to TRBD2. Losses at the gene ends were 9 bases for V and 0 bases for J; bases not matched to a gene: 9. Looked up from germline, CDR1 is MNHGY and CDR2 is SAAAGT. The CDR3 has 15 amino acids.